The text below deals with one T cell receptor (beta chain). The antigen remains unidentified. All patients were mismatch repair deficient, assessed by either PCR or immunohistochemistry. The TCR-sequenced patients were a few responders to pembrolizumab. Clones were sequenced by immunoSEQ multiplex PCR, and TCRdb holds only the in-frame ones, with some missing. The sample consists of 100,000 to 150,000 clones, 86% of them appearing once. The CDR3 spans 11 residues. Deletions cut 8 bases from V and 10 bases from J, with 11 bases between. Looked up from germline, CDR1 is SNHLY and CDR2 is FYNNEI. This sample was included in a study of PD-1 blockade in mismatch repair-deficient tumors. Study-wide results and caveats: Rapid post-treatment expansion, then contraction, generally preceding radiologic response, marked tumor-resident clones.

The receptor was derived from an adult with mismatch repair-deficient cancer. V gene TRBV2 combines with J gene TRBJ1-4; D may be TRBD1 (6 bases). Specimen: peripheral blood, collected 44 weeks after starting pembrolizumab. CDR3: CASGIGGKLFF. The CDR3 DNA sequence: TGTGCCAGCGGGATAGGGGGAAAACTGTTTTTT. The full variable domain, in which reference TRBV2 and TRBJ1-4 provide the parts outside the CDR3, is EPEVTQTPSHQVTQMGQEVILRCVPISNHLYFYWYRQILGQKVEFLVSFYNNEISEKSEIFDDQFSVERPDGSNFTLKIRSTKLEDSAMYFCASGIGGKLFFGSGTQLSVL.